This T cell receptor (beta chain) was identified in a study of blood T cell repertoires in COVID-19 (dated by TCRdb to 2018 to 2020). Regarding the study in general: Collaborator samples came from the United States, Italy and Spain and covered acute and convalescent phases of COVID-19. The dataset comprised deeply sampled blood TCRbeta repertoires from subjects exposed to, actively infected with, or recovered from COVID-19. The material from the prospective study consisted of cDNA or gDNA derived from T cells, B-cell-depleted T cells, or PBMCs. Nearly every sample came with metadata listing a de-identified subject ID, COVID-19 status, age in years and sex. The repertoires were released in a freely available public database intended as a resource for research on the immune response to SARS-CoV-2. The samples were drawn from two sources: the first 160 participants of the ongoing ImmuneRACE study, and 1,200 or so subjects contributed by 6 global collaborators. HLA class I and class II types, where available, came from metadata supplied by the sample provider rather than from assay-based typing. Study-wide conclusions, independent of this receptor: The amount of clinical and demographic metadata varied by source and participant and was provided uncurated.

The collaborating institutions used their own protocols to collect whole blood in K2EDTA tubes. For TCRbeta analysis, collaborators shipped samples in one of three forms: frozen whole blood, isolated PBMCs, or DNA extracted from either of those sample types. The CDR3 spans 13 residues, from the cysteine through the phenylalanine. CDR3 DNA only is kept here, 39 bases in frame from base 1. The V end gives up 6 bases and the J end 3 bases, leaving 4 bases in the junction not matched to a gene. Reading the germline V gene gives CDR1 WSHSY and CDR2 SAAADI. Concerning this clone itself: Its antigen has not been determined. Base qualities are missing; no much larger clone stands one base away.

TCRbeta CDR3 regions were amplified from genomic DNA by means of the immunoSEQ Assay, a bias-controlled multiplex PCR. As for how the authors treated the data: Within the assay, amplification of reference gene primers was used to estimate how many nucleated cells each sample contained. Sequence reads were collapsed and filtered to measure the absolute abundance of every unique TCRbeta CDR3 rearrangement. Productive Simpson clonality was computed per sample as the square root of Simpson's diversity index over productive rearrangements. TCRdb stores this immuneACCESS table with in-frame sequences only. Part of the clones is absent; in the studies checked, under half of the shortfall reflects unresolved V genes, and no reason is known for the rest. The V and J calls and clone size were taken over from that table, and D and trimming were inferred from the DNA. For this sample there are about 120,000 clones; approximately 70% appear just once. The ten largest make up under 0.95% of the sample.

The TCR was taken from a human donor with acute or convalescent COVID-19. The donor label of this sample is uncertain. This sequence uses TRBV10-2 and TRBJ1-1, with 7 bases in between that match TRBD1. The material sequenced was peripheral blood. The CDR3 reads CASSGTAYTEAFF. The DNA sequence is TGCGCCAGCAGCGGGACAGCTTACACTGAAGCTTTCTTT.